Each of the 10 T cell receptor beta chains below was sequenced from the same sample in a study of esophageal squamous cell carcinoma under preoperative chemotherapy. One entry per CDR3 protein, called by TCRdb with MiXCR from the PCR reads. The repertoire holds fewer than 15,000 distinct CDR3 sequences, with roughly 50% as singletons. Described time point: before preoperative PTX-NDP chemotherapy. Collection took place from a patient given preoperative chemotherapy. These receptors were collected from a human donor with esophageal squamous cell carcinoma. The donor label of this sample is uncertain.

V and J are TRBV11-3 and TRBJ2-1; D not resolved. Germline V gene sequence: CDR1 SGHNT, CDR2 YENEEA. Trimming left V 2 bases short and J 8 bases short, with 4 bases between. The CDR3 is made up of 11 amino acids. The CDR3 DNA is TGTGCCAGCAGCTTAACCCATGAGCAGTTCTTC. As protein: CASSLTHEQFF.

The chain couples TRBV6-5 to TRBJ2-1; 11 nucleotides line up with TRBD2. Germline assignment: CDR1 MNHEY and CDR2 SVGAGI. The CDR3 loop spans 14 amino acids. J was trimmed by 5 bases and V by 5 bases; bases with no gene match: 2. The CDR3 DNA follows: TGTGCCAGCAGTACTAGCGGGAGAAACAATGAGCAGTTCTTC. Amino acids: CASSTSGRNNEQFF.

This chain uses TRBV6-1 with TRBJ2-3, with 8 bases lining up with TRBD2. The J call may not be correct, given that the DNA end is closer to TRBJ2-5. This CDR3 contains 17 residues. Germline loops: CDR1 MNHNS, CDR2 SASEGT. The CDR3 loop reads CASSPRKVTGGPETQYF. Written as DNA, the CDR3 is TGTGCCAGCAGTCCCCGGAAGGTGACGGGAGGGCCGGAGACCCAGTACTTC.

The chain has TRBV7-2 and TRBJ2-3; tentatively, D is TRBD2 (5 bases). Germline CDR1 is SGHTA and CDR2 is FQGNSA. CDR3 length equals 16 residues. V gave up 4 bases and J gave up 0 bases, with 14 bases separating them. DNA of the CDR3: TGTGCCAGCAGCTCACAGCGGACTCTAAGCACAGATACGCAGTATTTT. Protein product: CASSSQRTLSTDTQYF.

The genes are TRBV6-5 and TRBJ1-2; 10 bases map to TRBD1. The CDR3 contains 16 residues. Germline lookup yields CDR1 MNHEY and CDR2 SVGAGI. Germline trimming cut 3 bases from V and 3 bases from J; bases unmatched to any gene: 7. CDR3 protein: CASSYSTGGRDYGYTF. CDR3 bases: TGTGCCAGCAGTTATTCGACAGGGGGCAGGGACTATGGCTACACCTTC.

This chain links TRBV7-2 with TRBJ2-7; unclear D gene. Trimming pared 2 bases from V and 0 bases from J, leaving 17 bases between. Germline V gives CDR1 SGHTA, CDR2 FQGNSA. The CDR3 runs 17 residues. In DNA form, the CDR3 reads TGTGCCAGCAGCTTACGCCTGGTGGTCCGCCGCTCCTACGAGCAGTACTTC. This encodes CASSLRLVVRRSYEQYF. Full variable domain (rest looked up from reference TRBV7-2 and TRBJ2-7): GAGVSQSPSNKVTEKGKDVELRCDPISGHTALYWYRQSLGQGLEFLIYFQGNSAPDKSGLPSDRFSAERTGGSVSTLTIQRTQQEDSAVYLCASSLRLVVRRSYEQYFGPGTRLTVT.

This clonotype was detected only a few times. This likely comes from a read error, as the CDR3 has no conserved phenylalanine or tryptophan at its end. The V and J genes are TRBV6-5 and TRBJ2-1; 13 positions match TRBD2. Germline loops: CDR1 MNHEY, CDR2 SVGAGI. Trimming cost V 2 bases and J 10 bases; bases outside gene matches: 5. This CDR3 spans 15 amino acids. The CDR3, as DNA: TGTGCCAGCAGTTACGGGACTAGCGGGAAAGGAGAGCAGTTCTTA. It is translated as CASSYGTSGKGEQFL.

This clonotype is judged medium-sized. A much more abundant neighbour one base away suggests this may be a read error. This chain connects TRBV6-1 to TRBJ2-1; D is perhaps TRBD2 (5 bases). Trimming shortened V by 2 bases and J by 5 bases, and 13 bases separated the two germline ends. The germline V gene encodes CDR1 MNHNS and CDR2 SASEGT. The CDR3 extends over 15 amino acids. The CDR3: CASSELLGNDNEQFF. Written as DNA, the CDR3 is TGTGCCAGCAGTGAATTGCTCGGGAACGACAATGAGCAGTTCTTC.

The rearrangement uses TRBV7-2 and TRBJ2-5, with D tentatively TRBD1 (6 bases). CDR1 and CDR2 from the germline V gene are SGHTA and FQGNSA. The CDR3 contains 16 residues. V gave up 5 bases and J gave up 4 bases, with 20 bases separating them. The CDR3 reads CASSLGRNRATETQYF. The CDR3 bases are TGTGCCAGCAGCCTCGGGCGAAACAGGGCAACAGAGACCCAGTACTTC.

This clonotype is large (0.1 to 1%) within its sample. The V and J genes are TRBV6-1 and TRBJ1-5; unclear D gene. There are 14 residues in the CDR3. CDR1 and CDR2 from the germline V gene are MNHNS and SASEGT. The V end was cut by 5 bases, the J end by 5 bases, with 13 bases between. CDR3 in DNA: TGTGCCAGCAGTCCGTGGGTTACGGATCAGCCCCAGCATTTT. This translates into CASSPWVTDQPQHF.